The 18 T cell receptor beta chains reported below all come from one sample, sequenced in a study of cytomegalovirus exposure and HLA in healthy donors. PCR primers comprised 60 Vbeta and 13 Jbeta primers. Some clones are missing from TCRdb's copy, which holds only in-frame ones; the method was immunoSEQ multiplex PCR. The sample holds around 250,000 clones, over 70% seen once. The sequenced material came from PBMCs. The receptors were sampled from a woman aged 60 to 75 in good health and CMV-seropositive.

The CDR3 here is CASSLGFGTGNYEQYF. CDR3 in DNA: TGTGCCAGCAGCTTAGGTTTTGGGACAGGGAACTACGAGCAGTACTTC. V usage is TRBV7-6 and J usage is TRBJ2-7; TRBD1 aligns across 9 bases. This CDR3 region has 16 residues. V trimming: 1 base; J trimming: 3 bases; junction bases outside the gene matches: 7. Looked up from germline, CDR1 is SGHVS and CDR2 is FNYEAQ.

This rearrangement joins TRBV11-1 to TRBJ2-3; 7 nucleotides match TRBD1. Germline CDR1 reads SGHAT; CDR2 reads FQDESV (reference sequence). Trimming took 3 bases from V and 2 from J; bases not matched to a gene: 17. This CDR3 spans 19 amino acids. CDR3 sequence (DNA): TGTGCCAGCAGCTTGACCCGCTCGACAGGGATCTTTAACACAGATACGCAGTATTTT. Translating gives CASSLTRSTGIFNTDTQYF.

The gene calls are TRBV9 and TRBJ2-1, with D possibly TRBD2 on 6 matching bases. The CDR3 is 17 amino acids. V was cut by 0 bases and J by 10 bases, with 23 bases left in between. Germline CDR1 is SGDLS and CDR2 is YYNGEE. The CDR3, as DNA: TGTGCCAGCAGCGTAGCTAGAGGCAGTCCTCAGGACTACGAGCAGTTCTTC. This sequence encodes CASSVARGSPQDYEQFF. Together with reference TRBV9 and TRBJ2-1, the CDR3 gives the full variable domain: DSGVTQTPKHLITATGQRVTLRCSPRSGDLSVYWYQQSLDQGLQFLIQYYNGEERAKGNILERFSAQQFPDLHSELNLSSLELGDSALYFCASSVARGSPQDYEQFFGPGTRLTVL.

This clone was counted only a few times. The CDR3 protein is CASSFDAGGEFF. The CDR3 DNA reads TGTGCCAGCAGCTTTGATGCGGGAGGTGAGTTCTTC. This chain joins TRBV5-4 and TRBJ2-1, with TRBD2 matching over 8 bases. With V trimmed by 2 bases and J by 14 bases, 6 bases remained unmatched. The CDR3 is 12 residues long. The germline V gene encodes CDR1 SGHNT and CDR2 YYREEE (reference sequence).

J is TRBJ1-5 and V is TRBV4-1, with TRBD1 identical over 10 bases. Germline-derived CDR1 and CDR2 are MGHRA and YSYEKL. V lost 4 bases and J lost 2; bases outside the gene matches: 5. This CDR3 has 16 amino acids. The CDR3 DNA sequence: TGCGCCAGCAGCCCTCGGGACAGGGGAGGCAATCAGCCCCAGCATTTT. Its protein is CASSPRDRGGNQPQHF.

The chain employs TRBV6-1 and TRBJ2-3; D possibly corresponds to TRBD1 (7 bases). There are 15 residues in the CDR3. Germline V gives CDR1 MNHNS, CDR2 SASEGT. Trimming shortened V by 8 bases and J by 5 bases, and 20 bases separated the two germline ends. The CDR3 DNA is TGTGCCAGCCTGAAGGGGGCCGCCGGGGGAGATACGCAGTATTTT. Residues: CASLKGAAGGDTQYF.

The CDR3 here is CASRPTSGAYNEQFF. CDR3 DNA: TGTGCCAGCAGGCCAACTAGCGGAGCCTACAATGAGCAGTTCTTC. V gene TRBV6-1 combines with J gene TRBJ2-1, with 8 bases identical to TRBD2. CDR3 length equals 15 residues. The junction had 6 bases not matched to a gene; V was cut back by 6 bases and J by 2 bases. From germline, CDR1 is MNHNS and CDR2 SASEGT.

V usage is TRBV7-6 and J usage is TRBJ2-1; 7 bases line up with TRBD2. This CDR3 is 13 amino acids long. V trimming: 2 bases; J trimming: 10 bases; junction bases outside the gene matches: 5. Germline V gene lookup returns CDR1 SGHVS and CDR2 FNYEAQ. CDR3: CASSLKAGTEQFF. CDR3 DNA sequence: TGTGCCAGCAGCTTAAAAGCGGGGACGGAGCAGTTCTTC.

This clone turned up a few times. The chain couples TRBV11-1 to TRBJ2-3; D might be TRBD2 (5 bases). Trimming removed 8 bases at V and 4 bases at J, with 16 bases between. The CDR3 loop spans 14 amino acids. Germline CDR1 SGHAT, CDR2 FQDESV (reference sequence). The CDR3 nucleotides read TGTGCCAGCCACGGAGGCAGTTGGGCAGATACGCAGTATTTT. Residues: CASHGGSWADTQYF. The full variable domain, rest sourced from reference TRBV11-1 and TRBJ2-3, is EAEVAQSPRYKITEKSQAVAFWCDPISGHATLYWYRQILGQGPELLVQFQDESVVDDSQLPKDRFSAERLKGVDSTLKIQPAELGDSAMYLCASHGGSWADTQYFGPGTRLTVL.

The chain combines TRBV10-2 with TRBJ1-5; 8 bases match TRBD1. V shed 6 bases and J 6 bases; nucleotides not matched to a gene: 4. Germline-derived CDR1 and CDR2 are WSHSY and SAAADI. This CDR3 region has 13 residues. The chain's CDR3 is CASRFDRGQPQHF. In nucleotides, the CDR3 is TGCGCCAGCAGATTTGACAGGGGTCAGCCCCAGCATTTT.

The J gene is TRBJ1-4, the V gene TRBV2; 7 bases fit TRBD1. CDR1 is SNHLY and CDR2 is FYNNEI in the germline V gene. J was trimmed by 5 bases and V by 6 bases; bases with no gene match: 6. This CDR3 has 14 residues. The CDR3 spells CASRNRDSNEKLFF. For the CDR3, the DNA is TGTGCCAGCAGGAACCGGGACAGCAATGAAAAACTGTTTTTT.

The chain couples TRBV5-1 to TRBJ2-7, with 11 nucleotides matching TRBD1. The ends lost 5 bases at V and 5 bases at J; junction bases unmatched: 6. The germline V gene encodes CDR1 SGHRS and CDR2 YFSETQ. The CDR3 runs 14 residues. CDR3 region: CASRTPGQGDEQYF. CDR3 bases: TGCGCCAGCAGGACTCCGGGACAGGGGGACGAGCAGTACTTC. Combining the CDR3 with reference TRBV5-1 and TRBJ2-7 gives the whole variable domain KAGVTQTPRYLIKTRGQQVTLSCSPISGHRSVSWYQQTPGQGLQFLFEYFSETQRNKGNFPGRFSGRQFSNSRSEMNVSTLELGDSALYLCASRTPGQGDEQYFGPGTRLTVT.

This clone was recorded only once. J is TRBJ2-5 and V is TRBV27, with D tentatively TRBD2 (7 bases). V dropped 3 bases and J dropped 5 bases, with 22 bases sitting between them. CDR3 length equals 17 residues. CDR1 and CDR2 from the germline V gene are MNHEY and SMNVEV (reference sequence). In DNA form, the CDR3 reads TGTGCCAGCAGTTTGGGTGCGGGGGCCCCCAACTTGGAGACCCAGTACTTC. The encoded protein is CASSLGAGAPNLETQYF.

The V call is TRBV5-1, the J call TRBJ2-5, with a weak D call TRBD1 (6 bases). V was clipped by 5 bases and J by 1 base, with 12 bases between them. Germline loops: CDR1 SGHRS, CDR2 YFSETQ. This CDR3 has 14 residues. The CDR3 sequence: CASRPGALQETQYF. DNA of the CDR3: TGCGCCAGCAGACCAGGGGCTCTCCAAGAGACCCAGTACTTC.

This sequence joins TRBV7-9 and TRBJ2-2; 9 bases agree with TRBD1. The germline gives CDR1 SEHNR, CDR2 FQNEAQ (reference sequence). V was clipped by 6 bases and J by 2 bases; unmatched bases: 7. There are 16 residues in the CDR3. The CDR3 coding sequence is TGTGCCAGCAGACTCGAGGGACAGGGTAACACCGGGGAGCTGTTTTTT. This encodes CASRLEGQGNTGELFF.

J is TRBJ2-2 and V is TRBV5-1, with D maybe TRBD2 (5 bases). Between the trimmed V and J ends, which lost 9 bases and 5 bases, there was a span of 20 bases. CDR1 SGHRS and CDR2 YFSETQ come from the germline V gene. The CDR3 is 15 amino acids. DNA of the CDR3: TGCGCCACCTCTTCGATATCCGGGGAAACCGGGGAGCTGTTTTTT. It encodes CATSSISGETGELFF.

This chain connects TRBV7-2 to TRBJ1-1, with D perhaps TRBD1 (6 bases). The CDR3 spans 14 residues. In germline, CDR1 is SGHTA, CDR2 FQGNSA. Deletions cut 3 bases from V and 1 base from J, with 9 bases between. Here the CDR3 reads CASSLGGANTEAFF. CDR3 nucleotides: TGTGCCAGCAGCTTGGGGGGGGCGAACACTGAAGCTTTCTTT.

The rearrangement uses TRBV6-5 and TRBJ1-2, with TRBD1 as a possible D gene (6 bases). CDR3 size: 15 residues. V gave up 3 bases and J gave up 3 bases, with 14 bases separating them. Germline assignment: CDR1 MNHEY and CDR2 SVGAGI. CDR3 in DNA: TGTGCCAGCAGTTATCAAACCCAGGGGTACTATGGCTACACCTTC. Translating gives CASSYQTQGYYGYTF.